This T cell receptor (beta chain) was retrieved from a study of beta chain features in type 1 diabetes. Overall study results and limits: A potential influence of HLA type upon TCRB rearrangement remained unresolved herein.

About this clone itself: As yet, its antigen is unknown.

Sequencing targeted expressed TCRB transcripts, as all isolated RNA had been reverse transcribed. Some clones are missing from TCRdb's copy, which holds only in-frame ones; the method was immunoSEQ multiplex PCR. The table includes fewer than 25,000 clones, roughly three quarters detected once. Germline CDR1 and CDR2: SGHRS and YFSETQ. This CDR3 has 16 residues. The genes are TRBV5-1 and TRBJ2-5, with 9 positions matching TRBD1. The J call may be mistaken, given a closer DNA end match to TRBJ2-7. This receptor was obtained from a woman between 35 and 50 years old in good health. The sequenced material came from Tregs from blood. CDR3 DNA: TGCGCCAGCAGCCTTGGGACAGGGACTTCCCACTACGAGCAGTACTTC. Translation gives CASSLGTGTSHYEQYF.